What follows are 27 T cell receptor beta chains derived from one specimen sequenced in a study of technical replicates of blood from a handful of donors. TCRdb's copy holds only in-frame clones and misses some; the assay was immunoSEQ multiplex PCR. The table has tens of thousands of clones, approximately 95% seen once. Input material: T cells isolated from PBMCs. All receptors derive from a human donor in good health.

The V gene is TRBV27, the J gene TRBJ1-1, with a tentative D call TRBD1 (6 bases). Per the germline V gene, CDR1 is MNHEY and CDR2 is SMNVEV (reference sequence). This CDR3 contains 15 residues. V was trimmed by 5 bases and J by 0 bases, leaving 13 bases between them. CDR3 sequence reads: CASSLGQLMNTEAFF. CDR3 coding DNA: TGTGCCAGCAGTCTAGGACAGCTCATGAACACTGAAGCTTTCTTT.

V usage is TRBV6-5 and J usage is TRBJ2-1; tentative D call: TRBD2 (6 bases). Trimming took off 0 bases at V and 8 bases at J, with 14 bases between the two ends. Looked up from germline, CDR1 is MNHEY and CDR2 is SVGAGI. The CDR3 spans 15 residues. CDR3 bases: TGTGCCAGCAGTTACTCGAAGGGCCTAGCGTATGAGCAGTTCTTC. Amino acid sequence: CASSYSKGLAYEQFF.

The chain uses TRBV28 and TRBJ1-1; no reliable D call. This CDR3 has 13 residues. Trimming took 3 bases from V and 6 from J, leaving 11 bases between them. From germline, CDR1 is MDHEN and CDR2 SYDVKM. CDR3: CASSFRVMPEAFF. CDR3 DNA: TGTGCCAGCAGTTTCCGGGTGATGCCTGAAGCTTTCTTT.

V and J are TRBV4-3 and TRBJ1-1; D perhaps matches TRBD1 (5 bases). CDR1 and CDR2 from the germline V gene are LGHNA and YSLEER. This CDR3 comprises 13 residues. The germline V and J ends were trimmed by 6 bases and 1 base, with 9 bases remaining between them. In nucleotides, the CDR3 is TGCGCCAGCAGTTGGAGGGGGAACACTGAAGCTTTCTTT. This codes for CASSWRGNTEAFF.

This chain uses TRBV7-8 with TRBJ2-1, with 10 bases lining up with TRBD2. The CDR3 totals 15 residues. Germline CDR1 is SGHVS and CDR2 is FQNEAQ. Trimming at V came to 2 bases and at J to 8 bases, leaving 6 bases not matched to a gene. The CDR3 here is CASSLLAGEVYEQFF. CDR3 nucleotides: TGTGCCAGCAGCTTACTAGCGGGAGAGGTTTATGAGCAGTTCTTC.

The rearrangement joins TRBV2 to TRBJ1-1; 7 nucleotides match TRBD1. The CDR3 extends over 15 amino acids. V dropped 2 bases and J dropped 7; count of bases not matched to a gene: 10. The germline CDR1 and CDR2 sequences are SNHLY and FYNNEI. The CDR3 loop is CASSELLTGTDEAFF. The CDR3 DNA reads TGTGCCAGCAGTGAATTACTGACAGGGACCGATGAAGCTTTCTTT.

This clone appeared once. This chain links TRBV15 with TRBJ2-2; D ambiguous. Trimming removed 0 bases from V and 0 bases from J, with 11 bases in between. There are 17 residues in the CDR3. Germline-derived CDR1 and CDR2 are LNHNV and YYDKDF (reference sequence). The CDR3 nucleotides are TGTGCCACCAGCAGAGATCCAGGTAGAGCGAACACCGGGGAGCTGTTTTTT. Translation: CATSRDPGRANTGELFF.

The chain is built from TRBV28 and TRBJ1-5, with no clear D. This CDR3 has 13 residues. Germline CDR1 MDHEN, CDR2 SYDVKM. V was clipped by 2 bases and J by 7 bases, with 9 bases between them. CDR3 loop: CASSLLQEQPQHF. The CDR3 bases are TGTGCCAGCAGTTTACTTCAGGAACAGCCCCAGCATTTT.

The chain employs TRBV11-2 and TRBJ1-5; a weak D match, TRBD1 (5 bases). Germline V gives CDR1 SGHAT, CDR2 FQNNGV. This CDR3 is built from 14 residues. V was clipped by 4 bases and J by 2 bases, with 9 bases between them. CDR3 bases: TGTGCCAGCAGCTGGGCGGGGGGCAATCAGCCCCAGCATTTT. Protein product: CASSWAGGNQPQHF.

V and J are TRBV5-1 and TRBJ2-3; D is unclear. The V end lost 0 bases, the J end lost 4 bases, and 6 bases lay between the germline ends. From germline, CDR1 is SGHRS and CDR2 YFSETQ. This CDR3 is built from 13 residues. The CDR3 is CASSLAVADTQYF. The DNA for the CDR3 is TGCGCCAGCAGCTTGGCCGTCGCAGATACGCAGTATTTT.

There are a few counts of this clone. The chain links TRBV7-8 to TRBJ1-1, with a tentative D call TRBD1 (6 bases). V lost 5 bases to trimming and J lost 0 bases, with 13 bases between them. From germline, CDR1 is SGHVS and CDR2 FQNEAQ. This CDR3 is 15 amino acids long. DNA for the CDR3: TGTGCCAGCAGCGCCCTGGGACACATGAACACTGAAGCTTTCTTT. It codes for CASSALGHMNTEAFF.

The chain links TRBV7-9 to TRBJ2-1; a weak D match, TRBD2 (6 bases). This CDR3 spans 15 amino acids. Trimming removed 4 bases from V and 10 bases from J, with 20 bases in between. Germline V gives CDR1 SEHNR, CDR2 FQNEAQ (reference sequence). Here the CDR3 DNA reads TGTGCCAGCAGCTCCGCCGGGACTGGCCGCAGGGAGCAGTTCTTC. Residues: CASSSAGTGRREQFF. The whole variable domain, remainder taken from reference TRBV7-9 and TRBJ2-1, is DTGVSQNPRHKITKRGQNVTFRCDPISEHNRLYWYRQTLGQGPEFLTYFQNEAQLEKSRLLSDRFSAERPKGSFSTLEIQRTEQGDSAMYLCASSSAGTGRREQFFGPGTRLTVL.

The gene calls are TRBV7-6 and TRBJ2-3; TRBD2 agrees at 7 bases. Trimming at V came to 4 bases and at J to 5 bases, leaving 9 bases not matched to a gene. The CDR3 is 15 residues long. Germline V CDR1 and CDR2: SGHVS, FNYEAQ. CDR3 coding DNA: TGTGCCAGCAGCTCGGAAGCGGGAAGGGTAGATACGCAGTATTTT. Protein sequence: CASSSEAGRVDTQYF. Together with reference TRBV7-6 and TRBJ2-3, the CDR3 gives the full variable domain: GAGVSQSPRYKVTKRGQDVALRCDPISGHVSLYWYRQALGQGPEFLTYFNYEAQQDKSGLPNDRFSAERPEGSISTLTIQRTEQRDSAMYRCASSSEAGRVDTQYFGPGTRLTVL.

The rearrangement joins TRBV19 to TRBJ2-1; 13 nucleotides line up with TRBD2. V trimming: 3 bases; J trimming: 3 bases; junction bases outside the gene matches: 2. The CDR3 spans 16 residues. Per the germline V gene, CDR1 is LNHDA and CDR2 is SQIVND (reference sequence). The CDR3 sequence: CASSIGLAGDYNEQFF. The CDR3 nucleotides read TGTGCCAGTAGTATTGGACTAGCGGGAGACTACAATGAGCAGTTCTTC.

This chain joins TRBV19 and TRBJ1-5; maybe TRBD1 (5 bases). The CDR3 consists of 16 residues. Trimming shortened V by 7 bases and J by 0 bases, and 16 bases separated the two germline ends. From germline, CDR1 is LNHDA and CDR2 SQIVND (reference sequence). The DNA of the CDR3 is TGTGCCAGTAAGACAGAACCCAAGGATAGCAATCAGCCCCAGCATTTT. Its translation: CASKTEPKDSNQPQHF. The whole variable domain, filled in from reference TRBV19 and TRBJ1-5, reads DGGITQSPKYLFRKEGQNVTLSCEQNLNHDAMYWYRQDPGQGLRLIYYSQIVNDFQKGDIAEGYSVSREKKESFPLTVTSAQKNPTAFYLCASKTEPKDSNQPQHFGDGTRLSIL.

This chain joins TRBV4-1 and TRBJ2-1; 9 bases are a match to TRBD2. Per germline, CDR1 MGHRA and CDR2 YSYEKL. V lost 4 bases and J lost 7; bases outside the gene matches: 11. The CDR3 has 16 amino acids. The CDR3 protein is CASSRTSAGGANEQFF. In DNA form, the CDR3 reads TGCGCCAGCAGCCGGACGTCGGCGGGAGGGGCGAATGAGCAGTTCTTC.

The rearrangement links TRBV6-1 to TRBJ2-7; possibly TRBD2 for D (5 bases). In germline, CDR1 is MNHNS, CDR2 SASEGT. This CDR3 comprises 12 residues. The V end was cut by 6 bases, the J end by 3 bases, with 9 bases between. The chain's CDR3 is CASRRGLYEQYF. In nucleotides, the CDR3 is TGTGCCAGCAGGCGCGGACTCTACGAGCAGTACTTC.

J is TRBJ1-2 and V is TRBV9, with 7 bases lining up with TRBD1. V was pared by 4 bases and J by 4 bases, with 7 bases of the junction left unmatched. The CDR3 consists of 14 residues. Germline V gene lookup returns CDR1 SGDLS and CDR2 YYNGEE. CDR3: CASSPQGVGYGYTF. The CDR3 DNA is TGTGCCAGCAGCCCCCAGGGGGTCGGCTATGGCTACACCTTC.

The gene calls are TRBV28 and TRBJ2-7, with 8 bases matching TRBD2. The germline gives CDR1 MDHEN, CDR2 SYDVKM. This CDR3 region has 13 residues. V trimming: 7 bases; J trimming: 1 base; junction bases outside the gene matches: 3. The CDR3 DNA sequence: TGTGCCAGCACCGGGGGGGTTTCCTACGAGCAGTACTTC. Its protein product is CASTGGVSYEQYF.

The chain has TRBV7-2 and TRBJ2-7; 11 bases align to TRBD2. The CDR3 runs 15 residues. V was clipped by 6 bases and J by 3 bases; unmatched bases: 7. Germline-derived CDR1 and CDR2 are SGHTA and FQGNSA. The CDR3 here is CASSQTSGILYEQYF. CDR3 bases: TGTGCCAGCAGTCAGACTAGCGGGATCCTCTACGAGCAGTACTTC.

The DNA for the CDR3 is TGTGCCAGCAGCGGATGGGACAGGGTCGACACTGAAGCTTTCTTT. This encodes CASSGWDRVDTEAFF. The chain couples TRBV5-8 to TRBJ1-1; TRBD1 aligns across 9 bases. The CDR3 has 15 amino acids. Germline lookup yields CDR1 SGHTS and CDR2 YDEGEE. V was pared by 4 bases and J by 3 bases, with 7 bases of the junction left unmatched.

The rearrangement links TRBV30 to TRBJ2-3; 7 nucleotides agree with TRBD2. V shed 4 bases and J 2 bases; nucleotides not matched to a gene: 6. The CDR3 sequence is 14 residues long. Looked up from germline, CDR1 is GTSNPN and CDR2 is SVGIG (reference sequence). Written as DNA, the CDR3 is TGTGCCTGGATCGCGGGGGTTGCCACAGATACGCAGTATTTT. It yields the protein CAWIAGVATDTQYF. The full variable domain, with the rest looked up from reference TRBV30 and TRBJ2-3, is SQTIHQWPATLVQPVGSPLSLECTVEGTSNPNLYWYRQAAGRGLQLLFYSVGIGQISSEVPQNLSASRPQDRQFILSSKKLLLSDSGFYLCAWIAGVATDTQYFGPGTRLTVL.

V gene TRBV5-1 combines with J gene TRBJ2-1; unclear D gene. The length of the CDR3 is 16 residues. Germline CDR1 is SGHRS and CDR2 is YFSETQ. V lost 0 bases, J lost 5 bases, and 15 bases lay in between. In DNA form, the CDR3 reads TGCGCCAGCAGCTTGGATTTCAACTTTCCCAACAATGAGCAGTTCTTC. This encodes CASSLDFNFPNNEQFF.

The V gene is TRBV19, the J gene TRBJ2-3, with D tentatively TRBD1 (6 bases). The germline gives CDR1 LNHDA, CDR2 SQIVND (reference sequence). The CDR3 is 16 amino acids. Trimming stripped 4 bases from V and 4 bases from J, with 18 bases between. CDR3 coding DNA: TGTGCCAGTAGTACCCACAACAGGGATGGAGCAGATACGCAGTATTTT. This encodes CASSTHNRDGADTQYF.

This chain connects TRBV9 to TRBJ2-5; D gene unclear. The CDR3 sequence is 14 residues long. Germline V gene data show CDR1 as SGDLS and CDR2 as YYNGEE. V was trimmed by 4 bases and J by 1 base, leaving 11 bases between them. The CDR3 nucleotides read TGTGCCAGCAGCTCAAGAGGTTTCCAAGAGACCCAGTACTTC. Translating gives CASSSRGFQETQYF.

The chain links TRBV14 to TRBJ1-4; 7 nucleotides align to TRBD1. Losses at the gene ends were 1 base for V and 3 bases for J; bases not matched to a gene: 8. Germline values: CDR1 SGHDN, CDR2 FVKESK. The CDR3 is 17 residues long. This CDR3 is CASSQVPRGTANEKLFF. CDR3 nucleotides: TGTGCCAGCAGCCAAGTCCCCAGGGGGACCGCTAATGAAAAACTGTTTTTT.

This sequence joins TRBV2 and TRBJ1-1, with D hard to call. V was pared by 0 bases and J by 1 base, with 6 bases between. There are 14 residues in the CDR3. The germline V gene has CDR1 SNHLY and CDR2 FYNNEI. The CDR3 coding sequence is TGTGCCAGCAGTGAAGCAGCAGGGAACACTGAAGCTTTCTTT. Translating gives CASSEAAGNTEAFF.